These 10 T cell receptor beta chains came from one sample sequenced in a study of T cell responses to AZD1222 COVID-19 vaccine. The assay was immunoSEQ multiplex PCR, and TCRdb's table has in-frame clones only and misses some. The sample contains over 100,000 clones, around 90% of which appear only once. Material: peripheral blood, obtained on day 0 of AZD1222 vaccination. The receptors were sampled from an adult in good health.

The chain uses TRBV6-1 and TRBJ2-2, with D possibly being TRBD1 or TRBD2 (5 bases each). CDR1 and CDR2 from the germline V gene are MNHNS and SASEGT. The CDR3 length is 15 residues. Trimming removed 5 bases at V and 0 bases at J, with 10 bases between. CDR3 region: CASSWETANTGELFF. Here the CDR3 DNA reads TGTGCCAGCAGTTGGGAGACAGCGAACACCGGGGAGCTGTTTTTT.

The chain carries TRBV4-1 and TRBJ2-1, with D hard to call. V was cut by 0 bases and J by 6 bases, with 12 bases left in between. Germline values: CDR1 MGHRA, CDR2 YSYEKL. This CDR3 contains 15 residues. The CDR3 sequence is CASSQDPWVGNEQFF. DNA of the CDR3: TGCGCCAGCAGCCAAGATCCATGGGTGGGCAATGAGCAGTTCTTC.

V is TRBV29-1 and J is TRBJ1-5; D gene uncertain. CDR1 is SQVTM, CDR2 ANQGSEA, per germline. Trimming cost V 4 bases and J 0 bases, with 4 bases left between them. The CDR3 contains 12 residues. CDR3 loop: CSVASSNQPQHF. The CDR3 nucleotides are TGCAGCGTTGCCAGTAGCAATCAGCCCCAGCATTTT.

CDR3 nucleotides: TGTGCCAGCAGTTCACTGAACAGGGGTTTTAGCAATCAGCCCCAGCATTTT. Its translation: CASSSLNRGFSNQPQHF. The chain recombines TRBV27 with TRBJ1-5; the match to TRBD1 covers 7 bases. In germline, CDR1 is MNHEY, CDR2 SMNVEV (reference sequence). This CDR3 has 17 amino acids. J gave up 0 bases and V 4 bases, and 9 bases lay outside the gene matches.

The genes are TRBV7-2 and TRBJ1-2; D gene uncertain. This CDR3 has 13 amino acids. Trimming left V 5 bases short and J 4 bases short, with 11 bases between. The V gene's germline CDR1 is SGHTA and CDR2 FQGNSA. The CDR3 loop is CASSLGGVYGYTF. The CDR3 DNA reads as TGTGCCAGCAGCCTTGGCGGGGTCTATGGCTACACCTTC.

This chain links TRBV21-1 with TRBJ1-2; no DNA check was done on the table's D call, TRBD1. TRBV21-1 is given as a pseudogene. This CDR3 has 15 residues. CDR3 residues: CASSTPRDRVNGYTF. Here the CDR3 DNA reads TGTGCCAGCAGCACCCCCCGGGACAGGGTAAATGGCTACACCTTC.

The chain joins TRBV2 to TRBJ1-5, with D possibly TRBD1 on 6 matching bases. This CDR3 has 17 residues. Trimming took off 4 bases at V and 7 bases at J, with 23 bases between the two ends. Germline CDR1 is SNHLY and CDR2 is FYNNEI. The CDR3 here is CASSVVRGAGSKQPQHF. The CDR3 DNA sequence: TGTGCCAGCAGTGTTGTCAGGGGTGCGGGGTCGAAGCAGCCCCAGCATTTT.

This rearrangement joins TRBV21-1 to TRBJ2-1; the table's D gene call, TRBD1, was not cross checked with the DNA. TRBV21-1 is classified as a pseudogene. The CDR3 extends over 16 amino acids. The chain's CDR3 is CASSKEETGGSNEQFF. DNA of the CDR3: TGTGCCAGCAGCAAAGAGGAAACAGGGGGAAGCAATGAGCAGTTCTTC.

For the CDR3, the DNA is TGTGCCAGCAGCCCCGACTCCTGGGCGAACACCGGGGAGCTGTTTTTT. The encoded protein is CASSPDSWANTGELFF. The chain has TRBV9 and TRBJ2-2; D gene ambiguous. V was shortened by 4 bases and J by 0 bases, with 13 bases between the two germline ends. The CDR3 contains 16 residues. The germline V gene has CDR1 SGDLS and CDR2 YYNGEE.

The rearrangement joins TRBV2 to TRBJ2-5; a possible D gene is TRBD2 (7 bases). Trimming left V 4 bases short and J 1 base short, with 13 bases between. The CDR3 is 15 residues long. Germline V gives CDR1 SNHLY, CDR2 FYNNEI. Written as DNA, the CDR3 is TGTGCCAGCAGTGTCGCGGGGGCTTTCCAAGAGACCCAGTACTTC. This encodes CASSVAGAFQETQYF. Looking up the rest from reference TRBV2 and TRBJ2-5 gives the full variable domain: EPEVTQTPSHQVTQMGQEVILRCVPISNHLYFYWYRQILGQKVEFLVSFYNNEISEKSEIFDDQFSVERPDGSNFTLKIRSTKLEDSAMYFCASSVAGAFQETQYFGPGTRLLVL.